This is a list of T cell receptor beta chains from one sample in a study of CD8+ T cells in alopecia areata. Method: immunoSEQ multiplex PCR; TCRdb's copy keeps in-frame clones and lacks some. The repertoire holds 130,000 to 150,000 clones, with approximately 50% as singletons. Material: CD4+ T cells sorted from blood, obtained at week 0. The receptors derive from a human donor with alopecia areata. Each CDR3 is given with its conserved first and last residue. Fields, in order: J gene, V gene, D gene, clone size, CDR3 protein, CDR3 DNA. A D gene is named only where the DNA matches it firmly. A clone size is listed for some rows: how often the clone was seen (once, few, many), or a class if it is expanded.

j_call: TRBJ1-2
v_call: TRBV29-1
d_call: .
clone_size: .
cdr3_aa: CSVEDLTGLAGYTF
cdr3_nt: TGCAGCGTTGAAGATCTTACGGGACTGGCTGGCTACACCTTC

j_call: TRBJ2-5
v_call: TRBV15
d_call: TRBD2
clone_size: .
cdr3_aa: CATSSGLAGNQETQYF
cdr3_nt: TGTGCCACCAGCAGTGGACTAGCGGGGAATCAAGAGACCCAGTACTTC

j_call: TRBJ2-1
v_call: TRBV29-1
d_call: .
clone_size: few
cdr3_aa: CSVGLRLSSYNEQFF
cdr3_nt: TGCAGCGTTGGCCTCAGGTTAAGCTCCTACAATGAGCAGTTCTTC

j_call: TRBJ2-5
v_call: TRBV11-2
d_call: .
clone_size: .
cdr3_aa: CASSLGSTGRETQYF
cdr3_nt: TGTGCCAGCAGCTTAGGTTCGACAGGGAGGGAGACCCAGTACTTC

j_call: TRBJ2-5
v_call: TRBV30
d_call: .
clone_size: .
cdr3_aa: CAWNSRETQYF
cdr3_nt: TGTGCCTGGAATAGCAGAGAGACCCAGTACTTC

j_call: TRBJ2-5
v_call: TRBV2
d_call: .
clone_size: few
cdr3_aa: CASSDLQETQYF
cdr3_nt: TGTGCCAGCAGTGACCTACAAGAGACCCAGTACTTC

j_call: TRBJ2-7
v_call: TRBV29-1
d_call: TRBD2
clone_size: few
cdr3_aa: CSVEDSGTSGRYEQYF
cdr3_nt: TGCAGCGTTGAGGACTCCGGGACTAGCGGGAGGTACGAGCAGTACTTC

j_call: TRBJ2-5
v_call: TRBV29-1
d_call: TRBD1
clone_size: few
cdr3_aa: CSVEGDRKETQYF
cdr3_nt: TGCAGCGTTGAGGGGGACAGAAAAGAGACCCAGTACTTC

j_call: TRBJ1-1
v_call: TRBV29-1
d_call: .
clone_size: .
cdr3_aa: CSVELQGINTEAFF
cdr3_nt: TGCAGCGTTGAATTACAGGGCATTAACACTGAAGCTTTCTTT

j_call: TRBJ2-5
v_call: TRBV29-1
d_call: .
clone_size: .
cdr3_aa: CSVPDHVSLSRETQYF
cdr3_nt: TGCAGCGTTCCGGACCACGTCAGTCTGTCCCGAGAGACCCAGTACTTC

j_call: TRBJ2-4
v_call: TRBV29-1
d_call: .
clone_size: .
cdr3_aa: CSVLLTNSAKNIQYF
cdr3_nt: TGCAGCGTTCTGCTGACAAATTCGGCCAAAAACATTCAGTACTTC

j_call: TRBJ1-5
v_call: TRBV7-6
d_call: TRBD1
clone_size: .
cdr3_aa: CASSWGTGVNQPQHF
cdr3_nt: TGTGCCAGCAGTTGGGGGACAGGGGTAAATCAGCCCCAGCATTTT

j_call: TRBJ1-5
v_call: TRBV30
d_call: .
clone_size: .
cdr3_aa: CAWSPWRGGRSGNQPQHF
cdr3_nt: TGTGCCTGGAGCCCTTGGAGGGGGGGCCGGAGTGGCAATCAGCCCCAGCATTTT

j_call: TRBJ2-5
v_call: TRBV7-2
d_call: TRBD2
clone_size: .
cdr3_aa: CASSPGSLAGTETQYF
cdr3_nt: TGTGCCAGCAGCCCAGGGTCACTAGCGGGGACGGAGACCCAGTACTTC

j_call: TRBJ2-6
v_call: TRBV18
d_call: TRBD1
clone_size: .
cdr3_aa: CASSPRGQRAGANVLTF
cdr3_nt: TGTGCCAGCTCACCCAGGGGGCAGCGGGCTGGGGCCAACGTCCTGACTTTC

j_call: TRBJ2-2
v_call: TRBV4-1
d_call: TRBD1
clone_size: .
cdr3_aa: CASSQTATGGRVNTGELFF
cdr3_nt: TGCGCCAGCAGCCAGACCGCAACAGGGGGGCGCGTGAACACCGGGGAGCTGTTTTTT

j_call: TRBJ1-4
v_call: TRBV7-2
d_call: .
clone_size: .
cdr3_aa: CASSLLGRVDEKLFF
cdr3_nt: TGTGCCAGCAGCTTATTGGGCAGGGTCGATGAAAAACTGTTTTTT

j_call: TRBJ2-5
v_call: TRBV4-2
d_call: .
clone_size: few
cdr3_aa: CASSPVGQAETQYF
cdr3_nt: TGTGCCAGCAGCCCAGTCGGACAAGCGGAGACCCAGTACTTC

j_call: TRBJ1-2
v_call: TRBV30
d_call: .
clone_size: once
cdr3_aa: CAWSVLMSSYGYTF
cdr3_nt: TGTGCCTGGAGTGTGTTGATGAGCAGCTATGGCTACACCTTC

j_call: TRBJ2-3
v_call: TRBV6-5
d_call: TRBD1
clone_size: few
cdr3_aa: CASSYSTGQGSDTQYF
cdr3_nt: TGTGCCAGCAGTTACTCTACCGGACAGGGTTCAGATACGCAGTATTTT

j_call: TRBJ1-2
v_call: TRBV29-1
d_call: .
clone_size: .
cdr3_aa: CSARGENYGYTF
cdr3_nt: TGCAGCGCCCGGGGGGAGAACTATGGCTACACCTTC

j_call: TRBJ1-5
v_call: TRBV30
d_call: TRBD1
clone_size: .
cdr3_aa: CAWSRAGGNQPQHF
cdr3_nt: TGTGCCTGGAGTAGGGCAGGGGGGAATCAGCCCCAGCATTTT

j_call: TRBJ1-3
v_call: TRBV2
d_call: .
clone_size: .
cdr3_aa: CASRLGGSGNTIYF
cdr3_nt: TGTGCCAGCAGGCTCGGGGGATCTGGAAACACCATATATTTT

j_call: TRBJ2-5
v_call: TRBV28
d_call: TRBD2
clone_size: .
cdr3_aa: CASTLFSGSVQETQYF
cdr3_nt: TGTGCCAGCACCCTCTTTAGCGGGAGCGTCCAAGAGACCCAGTACTTC

j_call: TRBJ2-1
v_call: TRBV7-7
d_call: .
clone_size: .
cdr3_aa: CASSFAEAAYNEQFF
cdr3_nt: TGTGCTAGCAGCTTTGCGGAGGCGGCCTACAATGAGCAGTTCTTC

j_call: TRBJ2-1
v_call: TRBV29-1
d_call: .
clone_size: .
cdr3_aa: CSVEDPGGGGHEQFF
cdr3_nt: TGCAGCGTTGAAGACCCCGGGGGCGGGGGCCATGAGCAGTTCTTC

j_call: TRBJ2-7
v_call: TRBV7-9
d_call: .
clone_size: .
cdr3_aa: CASIRATTLSYEQYF
cdr3_nt: TGTGCCTCAATCCGGGCGACAACCCTCTCCTACGAGCAGTACTTC

j_call: TRBJ2-1
v_call: TRBV5-1
d_call: TRBD2
clone_size: few
cdr3_aa: CASSLISSGRGEQFF
cdr3_nt: TGCGCCAGCAGCTTGATATCTAGCGGGAGAGGCGAGCAGTTCTTC

j_call: TRBJ1-2
v_call: TRBV13
d_call: .
clone_size: .
cdr3_aa: CASSLAVYGYTF
cdr3_nt: TGTGCCAGCAGCTTAGCCGTCTATGGCTACACCTTC

j_call: TRBJ2-6
v_call: TRBV7-2
d_call: .
clone_size: .
cdr3_aa: CASSLSISPGANVLTF
cdr3_nt: TGTGCCAGCAGCCTTAGCATCTCGCCCGGGGCCAACGTCCTGACTTTC

j_call: TRBJ2-5
v_call: TRBV29-1
d_call: TRBD1
clone_size: .
cdr3_aa: CSGLTGAETQYF
cdr3_nt: TGCAGCGGATTGACAGGGGCGGAGACCCAGTACTTC

j_call: TRBJ2-5
v_call: TRBV29-1
d_call: .
clone_size: .
cdr3_aa: CSVVTGSGGGETQYF
cdr3_nt: TGCAGCGTTGTAACAGGAAGTGGAGGAGGGGAGACCCAGTACTTC

j_call: TRBJ2-1
v_call: TRBV30
d_call: .
clone_size: few
cdr3_aa: CAWSVPNSYNEQFF
cdr3_nt: TGTGCCTGGAGTGTACCAAACTCCTACAATGAGCAGTTCTTC

j_call: TRBJ1-2
v_call: TRBV14
d_call: .
clone_size: few
cdr3_aa: CASSHSGWNYGYTF
cdr3_nt: TGTGCCAGCAGCCACAGCGGCTGGAACTATGGCTACACCTTC

j_call: TRBJ1-4
v_call: TRBV4-2
d_call: .
clone_size: .
cdr3_aa: CASGSGHLNEKLFF
cdr3_nt: TGTGCCAGCGGATCGGGACACCTTAATGAAAAACTGTTTTTT

j_call: TRBJ2-2
v_call: TRBV7-2
d_call: .
clone_size: .
cdr3_aa: CASSHLSVNTGELFF
cdr3_nt: TGTGCCAGCAGCCACCTTAGCGTGAACACCGGGGAGCTGTTTTTT

j_call: TRBJ2-1
v_call: TRBV2
d_call: .
clone_size: few
cdr3_aa: CASRDGSSYNEQFF
cdr3_nt: TGTGCCAGCAGGGACGGAAGCTCCTACAATGAGCAGTTCTTC

j_call: TRBJ2-4
v_call: TRBV28
d_call: .
clone_size: .
cdr3_aa: CASSIADRNIQYF
cdr3_nt: TGTGCCAGCAGCATAGCCGACAGAAACATTCAGTACTTC

j_call: TRBJ2-7
v_call: TRBV7-2
d_call: .
clone_size: few
cdr3_aa: CASSFGDTVGEQYF
cdr3_nt: TGTGCCAGCAGCTTCGGGGACACGGTGGGAGAGCAGTACTTC

j_call: TRBJ1-1
v_call: TRBV30
d_call: .
clone_size: .
cdr3_aa: CAWSRQNTEAFF
cdr3_nt: TGTGCCTGGAGCCGGCAGAACACTGAAGCTTTCTTT

j_call: TRBJ1-5
v_call: TRBV15
d_call: .
clone_size: .
cdr3_aa: CATSRTGKSNQPQHF
cdr3_nt: TGTGCCACCAGCAGAACAGGGAAAAGCAATCAGCCCCAGCATTTT

j_call: TRBJ1-2
v_call: TRBV2
d_call: .
clone_size: .
cdr3_aa: CASSENYGYTF
cdr3_nt: TGTGCCAGCAGTGAAAACTATGGCTACACCTTC

j_call: TRBJ2-5
v_call: TRBV29-1
d_call: TRBD1
clone_size: .
cdr3_aa: CSARDRGVQETQYF
cdr3_nt: TGCAGCGCCCGGGACAGGGGTGTTCAAGAGACCCAGTACTTC

j_call: TRBJ1-4
v_call: TRBV5-4
d_call: .
clone_size: .
cdr3_aa: CASSFRSPGTGEKLFF
cdr3_nt: TGTGCCAGCAGCTTCAGGTCCCCAGGGACCGGCGAAAAACTGTTTTTT